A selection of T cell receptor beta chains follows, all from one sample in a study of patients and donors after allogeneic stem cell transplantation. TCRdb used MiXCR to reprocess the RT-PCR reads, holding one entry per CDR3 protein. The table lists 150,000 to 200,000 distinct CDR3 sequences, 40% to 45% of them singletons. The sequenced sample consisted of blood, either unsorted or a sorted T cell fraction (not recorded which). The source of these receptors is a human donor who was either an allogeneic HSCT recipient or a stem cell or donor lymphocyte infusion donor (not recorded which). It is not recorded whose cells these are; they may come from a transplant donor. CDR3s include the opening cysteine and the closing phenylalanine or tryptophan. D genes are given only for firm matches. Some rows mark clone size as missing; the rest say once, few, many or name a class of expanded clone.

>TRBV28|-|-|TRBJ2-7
TGTGCCAGCAACCCCCGGGCCTTGGACTACGAGCAGTACTTC
CASNPRALDYEQYF
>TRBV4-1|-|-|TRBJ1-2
TGCGCCAGCAGCCAACACATAGGCGCCTATGGCTACACCTTC
CASSQHIGAYGYTF
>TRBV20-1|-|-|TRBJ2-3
TGCAGTGCCTTCGCGCCCAGCACAGATACGCAGTATTTT
CSAFAPSTDTQYF
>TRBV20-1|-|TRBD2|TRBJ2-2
TGCAGTGCTAGGACTAGCGGGAGGTTCAGCGGGGAGCTGTTTTTT
CSARTSGRFSGELFF
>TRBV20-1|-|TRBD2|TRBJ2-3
TGCAGTGCTAGACGTAGCGGGAGCGATTCAGATACGCAGTATTTT
CSARRSGSDSDTQYF
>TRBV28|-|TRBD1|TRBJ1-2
TGTGCCAGCAGTTTAGTACAGGGGGAACGCTATGGCTACACCTTC
CASSLVQGERYGYTF
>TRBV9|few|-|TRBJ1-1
TGTGCCAGCAGCGCAGAGGGACTAATGAACACTGAAGCTTTCTTT
CASSAEGLMNTEAFF
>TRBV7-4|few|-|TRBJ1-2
TGTGCCAGCAGCTTTAATCCCCCTCGAAACTATGGCTACACCTTC
CASSFNPPRNYGYTF
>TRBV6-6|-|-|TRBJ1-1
TGTGCCAGCAGTCCAGAGTGGTCGAACACTGAAGCTTTCTTT
CASSPEWSNTEAFF
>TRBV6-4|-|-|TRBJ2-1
TGTGCCAGCAGTGACACGTCTTACAGCTCCTACAATGAGCAGTTCTTC
CASSDTSYSSYNEQFF
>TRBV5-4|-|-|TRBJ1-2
TGTGCCAGCAGCTCGGTACCGGGGGCAGGGACAAGGGGCTACACCTTC
CASSSVPGAGTRGYTF
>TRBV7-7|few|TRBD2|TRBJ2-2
TGTGCTAGCAGCGAGAGCGGGAGTGGGACCGGGGAGCTGTTTTTT
CASSESGSGTGELFF
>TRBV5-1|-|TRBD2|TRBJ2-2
TGCGCCAGCACCCTCGGGGGACTAGCGGGATACACCGGGGAGCTGTTTTTT
CASTLGGLAGYTGELFF
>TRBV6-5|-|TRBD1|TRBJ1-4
TGTGCCAGCAGTTACGGGACAGGGAGGGAAAAACTGTTTTTT
CASSYGTGREKLFF
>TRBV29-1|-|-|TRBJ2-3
TGCAGCGTTTGGATACTAACAGATACGCAGTATTTT
CSVWILTDTQYF
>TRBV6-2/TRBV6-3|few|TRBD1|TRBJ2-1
TGTGCCAGCAGTTTTTTCCTCCCGCGTCTGGGACAGGGTAATGAGCAGTTCTTC
CASSFFLPRLGQGNEQFF
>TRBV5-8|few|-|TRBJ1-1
TGTGCCAGCGAACGAACGAACACTGAAGCTTTCTTT
CASERTNTEAFF
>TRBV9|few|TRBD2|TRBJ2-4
TGTGCCAGCAGCGTCCAAGCGGGAGTACGGGGGGTCAAAAACATTCAGTACTTC
CASSVQAGVRGVKNIQYF
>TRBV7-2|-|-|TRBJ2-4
TGTGCCAGCAGCTTCGCTAGCGAGAACATTCAGTACTTC
CASSFASENIQYF